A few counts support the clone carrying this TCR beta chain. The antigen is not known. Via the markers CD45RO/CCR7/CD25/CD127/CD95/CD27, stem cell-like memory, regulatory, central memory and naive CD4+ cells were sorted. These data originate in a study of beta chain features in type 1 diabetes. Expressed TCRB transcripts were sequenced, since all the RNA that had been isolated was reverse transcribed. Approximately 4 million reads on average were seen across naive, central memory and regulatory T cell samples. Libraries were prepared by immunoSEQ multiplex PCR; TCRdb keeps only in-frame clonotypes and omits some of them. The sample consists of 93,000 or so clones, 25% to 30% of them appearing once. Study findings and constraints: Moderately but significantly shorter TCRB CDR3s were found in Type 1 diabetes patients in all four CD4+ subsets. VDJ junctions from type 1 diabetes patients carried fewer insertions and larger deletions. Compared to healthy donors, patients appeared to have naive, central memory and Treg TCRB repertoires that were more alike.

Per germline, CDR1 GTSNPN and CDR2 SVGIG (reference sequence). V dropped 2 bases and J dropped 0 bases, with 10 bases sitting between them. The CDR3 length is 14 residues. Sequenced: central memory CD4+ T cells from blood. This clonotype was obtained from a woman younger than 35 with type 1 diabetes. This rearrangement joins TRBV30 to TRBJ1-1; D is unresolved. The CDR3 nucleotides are TGTGCCTGGAGTCTTTCGGGGATGAACACTGAAGCTTTCTTT. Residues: CAWSLSGMNTEAFF.